The T cell receptor (beta chain) under discussion was sequenced for a study of CD8+CD57+ T cells in acquired aplastic anemia. For the study at large: The DNA of sorted CD4+ and CD8+ cells averaged approximately 3.4 ug. General study findings and limits: Found in both controls and patients were around 29 CD8+ CDR3 sequences.

In regard to this clonotype: Its antigen remains unidentified.

For CDR3 and TCR beta VDJ profiling, genomic DNA was the template used. One entry per CDR3 protein results from TCRdb running MiXCR on the reads. The sample includes approximately 270,000 distinct CDR3 sequences, around 60% of them seen just once. Sequenced: sorted CD4+, CD8+, or CD8+CD57+ T cells (not recorded which) from PBMCs. The TCR comes from a human donor with severe aplastic anemia or a healthy control (not recorded which).

CDR3 region: CSVCPGLAYTDTQYF. The DNA for the CDR3 is TGCAGCGTCTGTCCGGGACTAGCCTACACAGATACGCAGTATTTT. The chain carries TRBV29-1 and TRBJ2-3; TRBD2 matches at 9 bases. CDR3 length: 15 residues. Germline V gene lookup returns CDR1 SQVTM and CDR2 ANQGSEA. V was clipped by 6 bases and J by 2 bases; unmatched bases: 9.